The rows below give T cell receptor beta chains drawn from one sample of a study of OX40 agonist ivuxolimab in advanced cancers. Libraries were prepared by immunoSEQ multiplex PCR; TCRdb keeps only in-frame clonotypes and omits some of them. The profile covers around 35,000 clones, with 80% to 90% appearing a single time and about a fifth taken by the ten largest. The sample was CD4+ or CD8+ T cells sorted from blood, taken in a trial of the OX40 agonist ivuxolimab. Receptor source: an adult with an advanced solid tumor such as melanoma, head and neck, liver or kidney cancer. The CDR3 runs from the conserved cysteine through the conserved F or W. A D gene is named only where the DNA matches it firmly. Size tells how often a clone was seen (once, few, many) or the class of an expanded clone, and some rows leave it out.

CASSRGLADSTDTQYF | TGTGCCAGCAGCCGCGGACTAGCGGACAGCACAGATACGCAGTATTTT | TRBD2 | TRBJ2-3 | NA | TRBV6-6
CASSPLVVGHHGTQYF | TGCGCCAGCAGTCCCCTGGTTGTCGGGCACCACGGGACCCAGTACTTC | NA | TRBJ2-5 | NA | TRBV23-1
CASSPQGGANYGYTF | TGTGCCAGCAGCCCGCAGGGAGGAGCTAACTATGGCTACACCTTC | NA | TRBJ1-2 | NA | TRBV7-6
CASSQLGSRNEQYF | TGTGCCAGCAGCCAGTTGGGGAGTAGAAACGAGCAGTACTTC | NA | TRBJ2-7 | NA | TRBV5-5
CAISFSRGTDTQYF | TGTGCCATCAGCTTCAGTAGGGGTACAGATACGCAGTATTTT | NA | TRBJ2-3 | NA | TRBV10-3
CASSLAGWGGSDTQYF | TGCGCCAGCAGCTTGGCCGGGTGGGGCGGGTCAGATACGCAGTATTTT | NA | TRBJ2-3 | NA | TRBV5-1
CASSQGLGTGNTIYF | TGTGCCAGCAGCCAAGGTCTGGGGACTGGAAACACCATATATTTT | NA | TRBJ1-3 | NA | TRBV4-2
CASSFTLNTEAFF | TGTGCCAGCAGCTTTACACTGAACACTGAAGCTTTCTTT | NA | TRBJ1-1 | NA | TRBV11-2
CASSLRDRGLAGNEQFF | TGTGCCAGCAGCCTCCGGGACAGGGGACTAGCGGGAAATGAGCAGTTCTTC | TRBD2 | TRBJ2-1 | once | TRBV7-7
CASNLQGSADTQYF | TGTGCCAGCAACTTACAGGGGTCCGCAGATACGCAGTATTTT | TRBD1 | TRBJ2-3 | few | TRBV6-1
CATRRISNQPQHF | TGTGCCACCAGACGGATTAGCAATCAGCCCCAGCATTTT | NA | TRBJ1-5 | few | TRBV7-9
CASSLKPVANTGELFF | TGTGCCAGCAGTTTAAAACCAGTCGCGAACACCGGGGAGCTGTTTTTT | NA | TRBJ2-2 | few | TRBV27
CASSLLRGTAGGYTF | TGTGCCAGCAGCTTATTGCGGGGGACAGCGGGTGGCTACACCTTC | TRBD1 | TRBJ1-2 | NA | TRBV11-2
CASTRQNRGETQYF | TGTGCCAGCACCCGACAGAACAGGGGAGAGACCCAGTACTTC | TRBD1 | TRBJ2-5 | NA | TRBV6-6
CASRTRLGTDTQYF | TGTGCCAGCAGGACCCGTCTGGGCACAGATACGCAGTATTTT | NA | TRBJ2-3 | NA | TRBV28
CASRANNEQFF | TGTGCCAGCAGGGCGAACAATGAGCAGTTCTTC | NA | TRBJ2-1 | NA | TRBV27
CASSPQASRANEQFF | TGTGCCAGCAGCCCCCAGGCTAGCCGGGCCAATGAGCAGTTCTTC | NA | TRBJ2-1 | NA | TRBV7-3
CASSPPTHRGEQYF | TGTGCCAGCTCACCACCGACTCACAGGGGCGAGCAGTACTTC | TRBD1 | TRBJ2-7 | NA | TRBV18
CASSLKRDQPQHF | TGTGCCAGCAGCCTTAAAAGGGATCAGCCCCAGCATTTT | NA | TRBJ1-5 | NA | TRBV27
CASSLRTGSYEQYF | TGTGCCAGCAGCTTAAGGACAGGGAGCTACGAGCAGTACTTC | TRBD1 | TRBJ2-7 | NA | TRBV5-4
CASSVTSPGKNIQYF | TGTGCCAGCAGTGTCACTAGCCCAGGCAAAAACATTCAGTACTTC | NA | TRBJ2-4 | NA | TRBV28
CASSSLLAAEAFF | TGTGCCAGCAGCTCCCTTTTGGCGGCTGAAGCTTTCTTT | NA | TRBJ1-1 | NA | TRBV7-2
CASTKGGTVGSEQFF | TGTGCCAGCACCAAGGGGGGGACGGTAGGGAGTGAGCAGTTCTTC | NA | TRBJ2-1 | NA | TRBV2
CASSIEGSSYEQYF | TGTGCCAGCAGTATCGAGGGGAGCTCCTACGAGCAGTACTTC | NA | TRBJ2-7 | NA | TRBV11-3
CASSSNYEQYF | TGTGCCAGCAGTTCCAACTACGAGCAGTACTTC | NA | TRBJ2-7 | once | TRBV28
CASSEHRAGSYGYTF | TGTGCCAGCAGCGAACATAGGGCAGGGAGCTATGGCTACACCTTC | NA | TRBJ1-2 | NA | TRBV7-9
CASRQGGAYSNTQYF | TGTGCCAGCCGTCAGGGCGGGGCCTACTCGAATACGCAGTATTTT | NA | TRBJ2-3 | NA | TRBV5-4
CASSLATSLETQYF | TGCGCCAGCAGCTTAGCGACTAGCTTGGAGACCCAGTACTTC | TRBD2 | TRBJ2-5 | NA | TRBV5-1
CASGLLSTEAFF | TGTGCCAGCGGACTATTGAGCACTGAAGCTTTCTTT | NA | TRBJ1-1 | few | TRBV28
CASSPDRGGHTF | TGTGCCAGCTCACCGGACAGGGGCGGGCACACCTTC | TRBD1 | TRBJ1-2 | NA | TRBV18
CASNLQGAYNEQFF | TGTGCCAGCAACCTACAGGGGGCCTACAATGAGCAGTTCTTC | TRBD1 | TRBJ2-1 | NA | TRBV6-5
CASRNTRRDTFEKLFF | TGTGCAAGTCGGAATACCCGCCGGGACACCTTTGAAAAACTGTTTTTT | NA | TRBJ1-4 | NA | TRBV12-2
CASSSASQPQHF | TGTGCCAGCAGTTCAGCCAGTCAGCCCCAGCATTTT | NA | TRBJ1-5 | once | TRBV25-1
CASSHGQGSSYEQYF | TGTGCCAGCTCCCACGGACAGGGGAGCTCCTACGAGCAGTACTTC | TRBD1 | TRBJ2-7 | NA | TRBV18
CATSTPHNSPLHF | TGTGCCACTTCGACCCCCCACAATTCACCCCTCCACTTT | NA | TRBJ1-6 | few | TRBV6-5
CASSYLGTSGNTIYF | TGTGCCAGCAGTTATCTCGGAACCTCTGGAAACACCATATATTTT | NA | TRBJ1-3 | NA | TRBV6-6
CAWSEWVNSPLHF | TGTGCCTGGAGTGAGTGGGTCAATTCACCCCTCCACTTT | NA | TRBJ1-6 | NA | TRBV30
CASSPRRDGNTIYF | TGTGCCAGCTCGCCCCGTCGGGACGGAAACACCATATATTTT | NA | TRBJ1-3 | NA | TRBV18
CASSLASRGSDFNTEAFF | TGTGCCAGCAGCTTAGCTTCCAGGGGGAGCGATTTCAACACTGAAGCTTTCTTT | TRBD1 | TRBJ1-1 | few | TRBV13
CASSEDRYSNQPQHF | TGTGCCAGCAGTGAAGACAGGTATAGCAATCAGCCCCAGCATTTT | NA | TRBJ1-5 | medium-sized | TRBV6-1